This section outlines one TCR beta chain sequence together with its context. What it recognizes is unknown. The CDR3 does not close with the conserved phenylalanine or tryptophan, likely indicating a read error. PCR used 60 Vbeta primers and 13 Jbeta primers. Clones were read by immunoSEQ multiplex PCR, and TCRdb kept only the in-frame ones, dropping some. The sample lists 170,000 or so clones; 75% to 85% were seen once. The entry originates in a study of cytomegalovirus exposure and HLA in healthy donors. Findings of the study overall: For presence/absence analyses, sequencing depth was assumed to be roughly uniform across donors. HLA-A and HLA-B allele assignments for most subjects were reportedly predicted accurately using TCR beta sequences. Earlier analysis looked at TCR beta V segments, and most were productive about 90% or about 30% of the time.

With V trimmed by 0 bases and J by 3 bases, 11 bases remained unmatched. The CDR3 totals 18 residues. Germline CDR1 reads MNHNS; CDR2 reads SASEGT. The chain is built from TRBV6-1 and TRBJ2-7; 10 positions agree with TRBD2. This clonotype was sampled from a boy aged 5-17 years in good health and CMV-seronegative. Sequencing used PBMCs. This chain's CDR3 is CASSEARSLLAGLYEQYL. Here the CDR3 DNA reads TGTGCCAGCAGTGAAGCGCGATCTTTACTAGCGGGGCTCTACGAGCAGTACCTC.